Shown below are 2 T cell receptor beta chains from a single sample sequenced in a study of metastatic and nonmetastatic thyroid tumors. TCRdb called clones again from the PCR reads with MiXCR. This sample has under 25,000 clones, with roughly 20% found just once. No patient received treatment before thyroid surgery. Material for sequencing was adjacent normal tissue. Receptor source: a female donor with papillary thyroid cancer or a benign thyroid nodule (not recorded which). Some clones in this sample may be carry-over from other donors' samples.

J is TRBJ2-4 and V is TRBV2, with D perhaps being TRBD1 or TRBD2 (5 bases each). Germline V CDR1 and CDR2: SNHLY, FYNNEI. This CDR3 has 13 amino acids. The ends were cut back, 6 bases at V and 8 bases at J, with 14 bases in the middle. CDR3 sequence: CASRRGPDDIQYF. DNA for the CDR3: TGTGCCAGCAGGAGGGGCCCTGATGACATTCAGTACTTC. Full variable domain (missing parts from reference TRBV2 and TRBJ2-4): EPEVTQTPSHQVTQMGQEVILRCVPISNHLYFYWYRQILGQKVEFLVSFYNNEISEKSEIFDDQFSVERPDGSNFTLKIRSTKLEDSAMYFCASRRGPDDIQYFGAGTRLSVL.

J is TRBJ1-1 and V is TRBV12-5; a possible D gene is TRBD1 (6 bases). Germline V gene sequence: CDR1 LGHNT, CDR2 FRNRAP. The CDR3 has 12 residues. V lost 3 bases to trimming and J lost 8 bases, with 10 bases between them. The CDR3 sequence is CASGLGGREAFF. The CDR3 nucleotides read TGTGCTAGTGGTTTAGGGGGGCGCGAAGCTTTCTTT.